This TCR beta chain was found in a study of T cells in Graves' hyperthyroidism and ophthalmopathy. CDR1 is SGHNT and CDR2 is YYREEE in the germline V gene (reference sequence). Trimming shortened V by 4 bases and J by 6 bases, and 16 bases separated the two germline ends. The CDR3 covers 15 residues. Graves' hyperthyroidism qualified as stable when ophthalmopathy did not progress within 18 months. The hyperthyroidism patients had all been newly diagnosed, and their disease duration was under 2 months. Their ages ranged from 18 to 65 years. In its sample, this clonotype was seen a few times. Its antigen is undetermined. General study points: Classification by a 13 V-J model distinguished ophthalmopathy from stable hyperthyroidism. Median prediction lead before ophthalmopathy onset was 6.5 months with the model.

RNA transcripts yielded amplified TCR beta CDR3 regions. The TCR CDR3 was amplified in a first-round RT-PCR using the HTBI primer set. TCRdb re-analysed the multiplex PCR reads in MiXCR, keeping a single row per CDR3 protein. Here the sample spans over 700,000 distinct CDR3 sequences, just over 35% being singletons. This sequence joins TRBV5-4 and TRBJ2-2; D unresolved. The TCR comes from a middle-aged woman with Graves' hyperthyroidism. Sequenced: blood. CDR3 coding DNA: TGTGCCAGCAGCCACGAGAGGTCGAAACCCGGGGAGCTGTTTTTT. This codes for CASSHERSKPGELFF.